The 22 T cell receptor beta chains in this list originate from one sample, sequenced in a study of blood T cell repertoires in COVID-19 (dated by TCRdb to the early 2020s). Receptor amplification or capture employed the immunoSEQ multiplex PCR assay. The table was pulled from immuneACCESS by TCRdb, which kept in-frame rearrangements only. Such tables lose some clones; where checked, under half of the loss comes from unresolved V genes, and the rest has no known cause. The sample has roughly 200,000 clones on record, about 88% of them singletons. The ten largest clones capture under 3% of the sample. Source material: PBMCs or T cells enriched from blood (not recorded which). The receptors come from a woman in her twenties or thirties who had recovered from COVID-19.

This rearrangement joins TRBV7-9 to TRBJ2-7; unclear D gene. The CDR3 spans 12 residues. V lost 5 bases and J lost 1, with 6 bases in between. In germline, CDR1 is SEHNR, CDR2 FQNEAQ (reference sequence). Written as DNA, the CDR3 is TGTGCCAGCAGCCACGGGTCCTACGAGCAGTACTTC. Translating gives CASSHGSYEQYF.

V gene TRBV19 combines with J gene TRBJ1-1; possibly TRBD1 for D (5 bases). The CDR3 has 14 residues. Per the germline V gene, CDR1 is LNHDA and CDR2 is SQIVND (reference sequence). V gave up 9 bases and J gave up 0 bases, with 14 bases separating them. The chain's CDR3 is CASAREGLNTEAFF. CDR3 bases: TGTGCCAGCGCGAGGGAGGGACTGAACACTGAAGCTTTCTTT.

The rearrangement uses TRBV4-2 and TRBJ2-5, with 10 bases that match TRBD2. This CDR3 is 15 amino acids long. CDR1 and CDR2 from the germline V gene are LGHNA and YNFKEQ. V lost 4 bases, J lost 5 bases, and 7 bases stayed unmatched. The CDR3 DNA is TGTGCCAGCAGCCCCCAGCGGGGGGGCCTCGAGACCCAGTACTTC. Translated, it gives CASSPQRGGLETQYF.

The rearrangement uses TRBV29-1 and TRBJ2-7, with D unclear. V was shortened by 4 bases and J by 9 bases, with 19 bases between the two germline ends. CDR3 length: 13 amino acids. CDR1 is SQVTM and CDR2 is ANQGSEA in the germline V gene. The CDR3 protein is CSVVSDFTARQYF. CDR3 bases: TGCAGCGTTGTCAGTGACTTCACTGCGAGGCAGTACTTC.

This clone was seen a few times. The gene calls are TRBV5-1 and TRBJ2-2; 8 bases align to TRBD1. The V gene end was trimmed by 4 bases and the J gene end by 0 bases; junction bases not matched to a gene: 2. CDR3 length: 15 residues. Germline V CDR1 and CDR2: SGHRS, YFSETQ. The CDR3 loop is CASSMGQANTGELFF. The CDR3, as DNA: TGCGCCAGCAGCATGGGACAGGCGAACACCGGGGAGCTGTTTTTT.

This clone has just a few counts. The CDR3 DNA is TGTGCCAGCAGCGTAGGTCCCGGACAGGGGATCTATGGCTACACCTTC. Its protein product is CASSVGPGQGIYGYTF. J is TRBJ1-2 and V is TRBV9; 9 bases agree with TRBD1. Germline lookup yields CDR1 SGDLS and CDR2 YYNGEE. The CDR3 is 16 amino acids. The ends lost 0 bases at V and 4 bases at J; junction bases unmatched: 7. The whole variable domain, remainder taken from reference TRBV9 and TRBJ1-2, is DSGVTQTPKHLITATGQRVTLRCSPRSGDLSVYWYQQSLDQGLQFLIQYYNGEERAKGNILERFSAQQFPDLHSELNLSSLELGDSALYFCASSVGPGQGIYGYTFGSGTRLTVV.

V usage is TRBV5-1 and J usage is TRBJ2-2; D possibly corresponds to TRBD2 (7 bases). Germline CDR1 reads SGHRS; CDR2 reads YFSETQ. The CDR3 consists of 19 residues. V was pared by 0 bases and J by 0 bases, with 18 bases between. The CDR3 sequence is CASSLVSFAGATNTGELFF. In DNA form, the CDR3 reads TGCGCCAGCAGCTTGGTTTCGTTCGCGGGGGCAACGAACACCGGGGAGCTGTTTTTT.

This sequence joins TRBV10-3 and TRBJ1-5; no firm D call. Germline V lookup: CDR1 ENHRY, CDR2 SYGVKD. This CDR3 region has 18 residues. The V end lost 0 bases, the J end lost 2 bases, and 17 bases lay between the germline ends. CDR3 sequence (DNA): TGTGCCATCAGTGAGTCGAGGGTTGGGTACGGGGGCAATCAGCCCCAGCATTTT. Its protein is CAISESRVGYGGNQPQHF.

This chain connects TRBV6-2 or TRBV6-3 to TRBJ2-7; D is possibly TRBD1 (5 bases). The CDR3 runs to 14 residues. V was trimmed by 5 bases and J by 2 bases, leaving 13 bases between them. CDR1 is MNHEY, CDR2 SVGEGT, per germline. CDR3 nucleotides: TGTGCCAGCAGTAGTGACAGTTTTACCTACGAGCAGTACTTC. Its translation: CASSSDSFTYEQYF.

The chain links TRBV19 to TRBJ2-7, with D tentatively TRBD1 (7 bases). V was clipped by 3 bases and J by 1 base, with 16 bases between them. CDR3 length equals 16 residues. Germline V gives CDR1 LNHDA, CDR2 SQIVND (reference sequence). This chain's CDR3 is CASSMGPTGRSYEQYF. The CDR3, as DNA: TGTGCCAGTAGTATGGGCCCGACAGGGAGGTCCTACGAGCAGTACTTC.

The gene calls are TRBV5-1 and TRBJ2-7; D is undetermined. The CDR3 runs 12 residues. The V end lost 4 bases, the J end lost 4 bases, and 9 bases lay between the germline ends. Germline lookup yields CDR1 SGHRS and CDR2 YFSETQ. CDR3 coding DNA: TGCGCCAGCAGCCTGGTACGGTACGAGCAGTACTTC. It yields the protein CASSLVRYEQYF. The full variable domain, its missing parts supplied by reference TRBV5-1 and TRBJ2-7, is KAGVTQTPRYLIKTRGQQVTLSCSPISGHRSVSWYQQTPGQGLQFLFEYFSETQRNKGNFPGRFSGRQFSNSRSEMNVSTLELGDSALYLCASSLVRYEQYFGPGTRLTVT.

The J gene is TRBJ2-7, the V gene TRBV13, with 7 bases identical to TRBD2. With 1 base clipped from V and 3 bases from J, the junction kept 6 bases outside the gene matches. Germline assignment: CDR1 PRHDT and CDR2 FYEKMQ (reference sequence). The CDR3 consists of 15 residues. DNA of the CDR3: TGTGCCAGCAGCTTAGTGGCGGGGGACTACTACGAGCAGTACTTC. Residues: CASSLVAGDYYEQYF. The entire variable domain, with the rest obtained from reference TRBV13 and TRBJ2-7, is as follows: AAGVIQSPRHLIKEKRETATLKCYPIPRHDTVYWYQQGPGQDPQFLISFYEKMQSDKGSIPDRFSAQQFSDYHSELNMSSLELGDSALYFCASSLVAGDYYEQYFGPGTRLTVT.

CDR3 bases: TGCAGTGCTAGTCCCAGCTCCTACAATGAGCAGTTCTTC. Amino acids: CSASPSSYNEQFF. The chain joins TRBV20-1 to TRBJ2-1; D is unresolved. Germline loops: CDR1 DFQATT, CDR2 SNEGSKA (reference sequence). Trimming took 3 bases from V and 0 from J, leaving 6 bases between them. There are 13 residues in the CDR3.

This clone came up once. The V and J genes are TRBV5-1 and TRBJ1-1, with unresolved D. V gave up 2 bases and J gave up 1 base, with 9 bases separating them. The CDR3 is made up of 14 amino acids. Germline V CDR1 and CDR2: SGHRS, YFSETQ. DNA of the CDR3: TGCGCCAGCAGCTTTTTGGAGGAGAACACTGAAGCTTTCTTT. Amino acid sequence: CASSFLEENTEAFF.

The J gene is TRBJ2-1, the V gene TRBV15; a possible D gene is TRBD2 (6 bases). Germline CDR1 is LNHNV and CDR2 is YYDKDF (reference sequence). Trimming cost V 8 bases and J 2 bases, with 10 bases left between them. The CDR3 totals 13 residues. The CDR3 is CATSGTPYNEQFF. The DNA of the CDR3 is TGTGCCACCTCCGGGACTCCCTACAATGAGCAGTTCTTC.

This clone occurred once. This chain joins TRBV11-3 and TRBJ1-1, with TRBD1 matching over 10 bases. Germline V CDR1 and CDR2: SGHNT, YENEEA. Unmatched junction bases numbered 6, after V lost 0 bases and J lost 5 bases. This CDR3 is 16 amino acids long. CDR3 coding DNA: TGTGCCAGCAGCTTAGATCCAGGGACAGGGGAAACTGAAGCTTTCTTT. It specifies CASSLDPGTGETEAFF.

The chain links TRBV5-1 to TRBJ2-7; 7 nucleotides match TRBD1. Germline CDR1 SGHRS, CDR2 YFSETQ. This CDR3 contains 15 residues. With 0 bases clipped from V and 0 bases from J, the junction kept 3 bases outside the gene matches. The CDR3: CASSLGQGSSYEQYF. CDR3 bases: TGCGCCAGCAGCTTGGGACAGGGCAGCTCCTACGAGCAGTACTTC.

As to this clone: Other DNA sequences from this sample encode an identical CDR3 as well. The CDR3 nucleotides read TGTGCCAGCAGCGTAGCCACGGGGAACACTGAAGCTTTCTTT. Translated: CASSVATGNTEAFF. The J gene is TRBJ1-1, the V gene TRBV9, with no clear D. The CDR3 sequence is 14 residues long. CDR1 and CDR2 (germline): SGDLS, YYNGEE. V lost 0 bases and J lost 1, with 7 bases in between.

V and J are TRBV6-6 and TRBJ2-7; D uncertain. V lost 6 bases and J 0 bases, leaving 6 bases between the germline ends. The CDR3 length is 12 residues. Germline CDR1 reads MNHNY; CDR2 reads SVGAGI (reference sequence). CDR3 nucleotide sequence: TGTGCCAGCAGAAGAGACTCCTACGAGCAGTACTTC. Its protein product is CASRRDSYEQYF.

The V call is TRBV2, the J call TRBJ1-6, with D unclear. The germline V gene has CDR1 SNHLY and CDR2 FYNNEI. This CDR3 is 16 amino acids long. The germline V and J ends were trimmed by 2 bases and 7 bases, with 15 bases remaining between them. This chain's CDR3 is CASSETVNTRNSPLHF. The CDR3 coding sequence is TGTGCCAGCAGTGAAACAGTCAACACTCGAAATTCACCCCTCCACTTT.

In its sample, this clone was seen once. This CDR3 is CASSLAGTGHYGYTF. The CDR3 DNA follows: TGTGCCAGCAGTTTAGCCGGGACAGGGCACTATGGCTACACCTTC. The chain carries TRBV27 and TRBJ1-2; 9 bases are a match to TRBD1. Germline CDR1 is MNHEY and CDR2 is SMNVEV (reference sequence). The CDR3 extends over 15 amino acids. With V trimmed by 2 bases and J by 3 bases, 4 bases remained unmatched.

The V call is TRBV6-2 or TRBV6-3, the J call TRBJ1-3; D ambiguous. CDR1 is MNHEY, CDR2 SVGEGT, per germline. Trimming shortened V by 4 bases and J by 2 bases, and 3 bases separated the two germline ends. CDR3 length: 12 residues. The CDR3, as DNA: TGTGCCAGCAGTTCTACTGGAAACACCATATATTTT. Residues: CASSSTGNTIYF.